A selection of T cell receptor beta chains follows, all from one sample in a study of shared clonotypes between healthy human individuals. Clones were read by immunoSEQ multiplex PCR, and TCRdb kept only the in-frame ones, dropping some. The sample includes nearly 2 million clones, just under 95% seen only once; the top ten take around 1.2%. Material for sequencing was naive CD8+ T cells sorted from blood. The receptors were gathered from a man aged 18 to 29 in good health. The CDR3 runs from the conserved cysteine through the conserved F or W. A D gene is named only where the DNA matches it firmly. Part of the rows lack a size; the others show once, few, many or a class for expanded clones.

>TRBV7-9|-|TRBJ2-7|-
TGTGCCAGCAGCTTAGCGATGCACTACGAGCAGTACTTC
CASSLAMHYEQYF
>TRBV4-3|-|TRBJ2-2|TRBD2
TGCGCCAGCAGCCAAGACCCGGGAGGGCGAACCGGGGAGCTGTTTTTT
CASSQDPGGRTGELFF
>TRBV27|once|TRBJ1-1|-
TGTGCCAGCTACTTCTCTGGGGGGACTGAAGCTTTCTTT
CASYFSGGTEAFF
>TRBV29-1|-|TRBJ1-5|-
TGCAGCGTCCGAGAGGGAGGGAACGGTCCCCAGCATTTT
CSVREGGNGPQHF
>TRBV10-3|-|TRBJ2-7|TRBD1
TGTGCCATCAGTGACCCGGGACAGCTCTACGAGCAGTACTTC
CAISDPGQLYEQYF
>TRBV6-1|-|TRBJ1-5|-
TGTGCCAGCAGTGAGATCCCTCCAGTCCTACTCGAGGCTCAGCCCCAGCATTTT
CASSEIPPVLLEAQPQHF
>TRBV5-1|-|TRBJ2-7|-
TGCGCCAGCAGCTTGGCCGGCGAGCAGTACTTC
CASSLAGEQYF
>TRBV6-5|-|TRBJ2-2|TRBD2
TGTGCCAGCAGTTACTGGCGGGAGGGCCCGGGGGAGCTGTTTTTT
CASSYWREGPGELFF
>TRBV2|-|TRBJ1-3|-
TGTGCCAGCGCGGGACTTAACCTCTCTGGAAACACCATATATTTT
CASAGLNLSGNTIYF
>TRBV2|-|TRBJ2-2|-
TGTGCCAGCAGTCCGTTGTCCCCCCGCGACGGGGAGCTGTTTTTT
CASSPLSPRDGELFF
>TRBV10-1|few|TRBJ2-7|TRBD1
TGCGCCAGCAGTGAGGGACAGGGGTCCCACGAGCAGTACTTC
CASSEGQGSHEQYF
>TRBV7-8|-|TRBJ2-3|-
TGTGCCAGCAGTTATATAGTGAGCGACACAGATACGCAGTATTTT
CASSYIVSDTDTQYF
>TRBV6-5|few|TRBJ2-2|-
TGTGCCAGCAGTTATTCGGGGGAGAGTACCGGGGAGCTGTTTTTT
CASSYSGESTGELFF